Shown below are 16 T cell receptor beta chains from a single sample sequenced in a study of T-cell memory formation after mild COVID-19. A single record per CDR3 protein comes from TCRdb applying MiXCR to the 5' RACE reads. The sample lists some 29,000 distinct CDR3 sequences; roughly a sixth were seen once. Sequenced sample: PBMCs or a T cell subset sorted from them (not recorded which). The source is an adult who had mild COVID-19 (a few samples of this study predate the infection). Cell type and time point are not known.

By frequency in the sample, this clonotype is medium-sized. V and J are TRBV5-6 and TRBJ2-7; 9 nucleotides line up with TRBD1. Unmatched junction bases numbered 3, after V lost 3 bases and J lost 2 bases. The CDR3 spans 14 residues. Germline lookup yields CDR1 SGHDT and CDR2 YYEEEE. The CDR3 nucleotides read TGTGCCAGCAGCTGGAGACAGGGGGCCTACGAGCAGTACTTC. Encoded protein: CASSWRQGAYEQYF.

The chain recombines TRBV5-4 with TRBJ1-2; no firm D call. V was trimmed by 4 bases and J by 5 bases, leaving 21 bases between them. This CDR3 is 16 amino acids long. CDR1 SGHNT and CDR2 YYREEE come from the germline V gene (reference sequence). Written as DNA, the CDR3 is TGTGCCAGCAGCCCGGGTAGTGACACCCTGGGGTATGGCTACACCTTC. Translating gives CASSPGSDTLGYGYTF.

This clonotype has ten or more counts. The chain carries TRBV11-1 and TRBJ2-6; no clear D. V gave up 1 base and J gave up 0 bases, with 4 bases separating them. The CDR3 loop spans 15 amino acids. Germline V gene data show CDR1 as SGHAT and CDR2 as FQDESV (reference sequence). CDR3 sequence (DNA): TGTGCCAGCAGCTTAGGACTCTCTGGGGCCAACGTCCTGACTTTC. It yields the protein CASSLGLSGANVLTF.

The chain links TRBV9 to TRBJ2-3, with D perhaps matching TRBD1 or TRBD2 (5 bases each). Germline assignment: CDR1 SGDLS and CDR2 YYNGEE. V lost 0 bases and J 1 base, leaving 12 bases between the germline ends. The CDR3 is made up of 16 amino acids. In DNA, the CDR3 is TGTGCCAGCAGCGTAGTTGGGGGAGTGGGCACAGATACGCAGTATTTT. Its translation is CASSVVGGVGTDTQYF.

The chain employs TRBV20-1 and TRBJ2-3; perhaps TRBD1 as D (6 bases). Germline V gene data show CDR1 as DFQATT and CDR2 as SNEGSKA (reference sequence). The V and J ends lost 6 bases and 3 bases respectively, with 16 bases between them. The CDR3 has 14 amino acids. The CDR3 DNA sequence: TGCAGTGCGAAGACAGGAACGGCGACAGATACGCAGTATTTT. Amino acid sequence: CSAKTGTATDTQYF.

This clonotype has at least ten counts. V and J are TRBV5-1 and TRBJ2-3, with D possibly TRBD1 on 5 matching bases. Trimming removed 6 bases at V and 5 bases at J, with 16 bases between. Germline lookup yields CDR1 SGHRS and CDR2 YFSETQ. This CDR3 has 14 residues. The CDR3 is CASKGWASEDTQYF. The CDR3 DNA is TGCGCCAGCAAGGGGTGGGCTAGTGAAGATACGCAGTATTTT.

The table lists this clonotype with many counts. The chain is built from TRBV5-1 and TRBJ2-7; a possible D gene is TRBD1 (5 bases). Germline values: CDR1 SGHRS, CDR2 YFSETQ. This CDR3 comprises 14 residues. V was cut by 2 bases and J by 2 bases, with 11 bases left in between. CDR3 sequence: CASSFVSGPYEQYF. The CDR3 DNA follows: TGCGCCAGCAGCTTCGTTTCAGGGCCCTACGAGCAGTACTTC. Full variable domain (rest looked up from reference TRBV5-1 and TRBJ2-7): KAGVTQTPRYLIKTRGQQVTLSCSPISGHRSVSWYQQTPGQGLQFLFEYFSETQRNKGNFPGRFSGRQFSNSRSEMNVSTLELGDSALYLCASSFVSGPYEQYFGPGTRLTVT.

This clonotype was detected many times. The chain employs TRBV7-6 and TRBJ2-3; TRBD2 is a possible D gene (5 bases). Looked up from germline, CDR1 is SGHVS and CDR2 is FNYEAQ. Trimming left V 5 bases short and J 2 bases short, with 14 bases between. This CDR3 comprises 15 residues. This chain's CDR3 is CASSPSGSPTDTQYF. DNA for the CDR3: TGTGCCAGCAGCCCTAGTGGGAGTCCCACAGATACGCAGTATTTT.

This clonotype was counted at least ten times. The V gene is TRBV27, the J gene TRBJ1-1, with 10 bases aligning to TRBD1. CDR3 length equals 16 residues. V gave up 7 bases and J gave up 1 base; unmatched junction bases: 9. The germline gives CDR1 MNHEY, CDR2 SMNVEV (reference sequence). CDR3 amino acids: CASTRGQGRGNTEAFF. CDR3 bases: TGTGCCAGCACCAGGGGACAGGGGCGGGGGAACACTGAAGCTTTCTTT.

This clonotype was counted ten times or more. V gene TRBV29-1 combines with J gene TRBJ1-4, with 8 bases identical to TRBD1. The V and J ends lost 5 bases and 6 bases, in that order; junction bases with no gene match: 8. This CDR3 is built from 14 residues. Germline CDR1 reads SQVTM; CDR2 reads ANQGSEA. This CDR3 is CSVPRHRGDEKLFF. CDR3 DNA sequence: TGCAGCGTTCCACGTCACAGGGGGGATGAAAAACTGTTTTTT.

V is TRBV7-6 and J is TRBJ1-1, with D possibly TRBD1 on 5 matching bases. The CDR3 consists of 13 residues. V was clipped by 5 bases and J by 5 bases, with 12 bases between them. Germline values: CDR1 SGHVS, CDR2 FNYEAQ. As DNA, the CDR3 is TGTGCCAGCAGCCCCCCGGGGGAGACTGAAGCTTTCTTT. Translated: CASSPPGETEAFF.

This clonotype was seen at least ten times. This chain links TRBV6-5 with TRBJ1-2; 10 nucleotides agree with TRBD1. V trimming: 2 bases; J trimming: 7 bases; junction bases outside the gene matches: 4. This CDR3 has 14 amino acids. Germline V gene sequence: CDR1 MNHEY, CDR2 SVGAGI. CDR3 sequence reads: CASSYRQGAIGYTF. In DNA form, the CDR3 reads TGTGCCAGCAGTTACAGACAGGGGGCTATTGGCTACACCTTC.

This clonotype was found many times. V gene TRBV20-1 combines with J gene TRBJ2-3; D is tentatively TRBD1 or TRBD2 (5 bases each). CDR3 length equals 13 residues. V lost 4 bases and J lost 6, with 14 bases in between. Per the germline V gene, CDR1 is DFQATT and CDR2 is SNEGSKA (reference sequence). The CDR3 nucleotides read TGCAGTGCTATGGGGGAGCTCTCGGATACGCAGTATTTT. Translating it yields CSAMGELSDTQYF.

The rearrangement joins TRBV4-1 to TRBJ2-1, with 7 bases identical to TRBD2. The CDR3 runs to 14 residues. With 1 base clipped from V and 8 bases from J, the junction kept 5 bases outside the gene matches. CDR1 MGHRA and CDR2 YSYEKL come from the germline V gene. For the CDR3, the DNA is TGCGCCAGCAGCCAAGCCCTAGCGGTTGATGAGCAGTTCTTC. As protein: CASSQALAVDEQFF.

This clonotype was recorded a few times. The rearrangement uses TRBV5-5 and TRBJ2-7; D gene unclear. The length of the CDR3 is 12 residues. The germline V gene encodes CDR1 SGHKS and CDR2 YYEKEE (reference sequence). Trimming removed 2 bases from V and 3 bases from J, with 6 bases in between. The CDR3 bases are TGTGCCAGCAGCTTCGGAAACTACGAGCAGTACTTC. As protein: CASSFGNYEQYF.

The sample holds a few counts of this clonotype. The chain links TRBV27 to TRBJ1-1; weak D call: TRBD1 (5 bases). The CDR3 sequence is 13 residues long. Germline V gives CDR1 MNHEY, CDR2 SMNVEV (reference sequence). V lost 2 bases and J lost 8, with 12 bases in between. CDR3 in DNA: TGTGCCAGCAGTTTAGCTTGGGGGAGAGAAGCTTTCTTT. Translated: CASSLAWGREAFF.